This T cell receptor beta chain was observed in a study of T-cell memory formation after mild COVID-19. Study background: Across donors, TCR clusters were largely donor specific.

CDR3 length equals 15 residues. The germline CDR1 and CDR2 sequences are ENHRY and SYGVKD. Trimming cost V 2 bases and J 5 bases, with 15 bases left between them. A word on this clonotype: What it recognizes is unknown.

TCRdb independently ran MiXCR on the 5' RACE reads; one entry per CDR3 protein. Among 150,000 or so distinct CDR3 sequences listed, 25% to 40% were seen once. Overall study findings and caveats: Contracting CD4+ clones were located mainly in CM and EM, and CD8+ clones in EMRA. In second-wave clones peaking day 37, SARS-CoV-2 specificity remained unconfirmed.

The clonotype comes from an adult woman who had mild COVID-19 (a few samples of this study predate the infection). Cell type and time point are not known. Sequenced sample: PBMCs or a T cell subset sorted from them (not recorded which). This sequence joins TRBV10-3 and TRBJ2-5; D call uncertain. DNA of the CDR3: TGTGCCATCAGTGAGGAGAACTTGCGCTGGGAGACCCAGTACTTC. This gives the protein CAISEENLRWETQYF.